The clone carrying this T cell receptor beta chain has at least ten counts. Its target is not known. This CDR3 comprises 15 residues. The V segment lost 4 bases and the J segment 4 bases; nucleotides outside the gene matches: 8. Germline CDR1 reads PRHDT; CDR2 reads FYEKMQ (reference sequence). The sample comes from a study of regulatory T cells in long-lasting Graves disease. Study background: Graves' patients, newly diagnosed, had taken antithyroid drugs under 3 months.

Time point noted: newly diagnosed GD, antithyroid drugs for less than 3 months. Researchers made the TCR library from RNA that was extracted from PBMCs. Relying on iRepertoire HTBI primers and Arm-PCR of CDR3 regions, the team built TCR beta libraries. TCRdb analysed the multiplex PCR reads with MiXCR anew, one entry per CDR3 protein. The table shows over 350,000 distinct CDR3 sequences, with 12% to 15% occurring only once. Study-level results: Favored gene segments in persistent disease were TRBV28, TRBJ1-2 and TRBJ2-5.

A further study also used this sample, focusing on T cells in Graves' hyperthyroidism and ophthalmopathy. In that study: A first-round RT-PCR of the TCR CDR3 used the HTBI primer set. It was a median approximately 6.9 months before onset that the model predicted ophthalmopathy.

The origin of this receptor is a woman aged 45-59 years with Graves disease. The sample in question was peripheral blood mononuclear cells (PBMCs), obtained at new diagnosis, from a patient treated with antithyroid drugs. This rearrangement joins TRBV13 to TRBJ2-7; the match to TRBD2 covers 9 bases. The CDR3 sequence is CASSSWLAGSYEQYF. The CDR3 DNA follows: TGTGCCAGCAGCTCCTGGCTAGCGGGATCGTACGAGCAGTACTTC. The full variable domain, in which reference TRBV13 and TRBJ2-7 provide the parts outside the CDR3, is AAGVIQSPRHLIKEKRETATLKCYPIPRHDTVYWYQQGPGQDPQFLISFYEKMQSDKGSIPDRFSAQQFSDYHSELNMSSLELGDSALYFCASSSWLAGSYEQYFGPGTRLTVT.